Shown below are 13 T cell receptor beta chains from a single sample sequenced in a study of Ad26.COV2.S vaccination and SARS-CoV-2 variants. Noted treatment: roughly 19 received Ad26.COV2.S at low or high dose, single or two shots; a few received placebo; per-sample allocation not given. Specimen acquisition occurred on day 63 following the initial vaccine or placebo injection. Clones were read by immunoSEQ multiplex PCR, and TCRdb kept only the in-frame ones, dropping some. Of over 250,000 clones listed, approximately 87% are singletons. The input for sequencing was peripheral blood, taken in a trial of Ad26.COV2.S vaccine versus placebo. Receptors originate from a person between 18 and 59 years old who received the Ad26.COV2.S COVID-19 vaccine or a placebo.

The gene calls are TRBV28 and TRBJ2-1; 9 bases fit TRBD1. V gave up 2 bases and J gave up 8 bases; unmatched junction bases: 7. Germline CDR1 reads MDHEN; CDR2 reads SYDVKM. CDR3 size: 15 residues. The CDR3 nucleotides read TGTGCCAGCAGTTTAGGGTGGGACAGGGCGTATGAGCAGTTCTTC. It is translated as CASSLGWDRAYEQFF.

This rearrangement joins TRBV18 to TRBJ1-1; the D is unclear. CDR1 and CDR2 (germline): KGHSH, LQKENI. The CDR3 length is 12 residues. V was clipped by 3 bases and J by 5 bases, with 7 bases between them. The CDR3 DNA reads TGTGCCAGCTCACCTCGGCGTACTGAAGCTTTCTTT. The encoded protein is CASSPRRTEAFF.

This sequence joins TRBV4-1 and TRBJ1-1, with TRBD1 matching over 8 bases. Germline loops: CDR1 MGHRA, CDR2 YSYEKL. V trimming: 2 bases; J trimming: 4 bases; junction bases outside the gene matches: 9. The CDR3 is 16 residues long. CDR3 nucleotides: TGCGCCAGCAGCCAAAACTCGGACAGGGAGAGCACTGAAGCTTTCTTT. Its translation is CASSQNSDRESTEAFF.

The chain employs TRBV5-1 and TRBJ2-3; D possibly corresponds to TRBD2 (7 bases). The CDR3 has 14 residues. Germline CDR1 and CDR2: SGHRS and YFSETQ. V lost 5 bases and J lost 6, with 16 bases in between. The CDR3 nucleotides read TGCGCCAGCAGGGTTAGGGGGGGCCTTGATACGCAGTATTTT. This translates into CASRVRGGLDTQYF.

The chain has TRBV2 and TRBJ1-6, with TRBD1 matching 10 bases. Germline V gene lookup returns CDR1 SNHLY and CDR2 FYNNEI. The CDR3 consists of 17 residues. With V trimmed by 4 bases and J by 10 bases, 13 bases remained unmatched. The CDR3 is CASSVGTGDPRESPLHF. The CDR3 DNA reads as TGTGCCAGCAGTGTGGGGACAGGGGACCCGAGGGAATCACCCCTCCACTTT.

For the CDR3, the DNA is TGCGCCAGCAGCTGGGTGAGGGGTTACGAGCAGTACTTC. Translated: CASSWVRGYEQYF. This rearrangement joins TRBV5-1 to TRBJ2-7, with D perhaps given as TRBD1 or TRBD2 (5 bases each). Trimming pared 3 bases from V and 4 bases from J, leaving 11 bases between. The germline gives CDR1 SGHRS, CDR2 YFSETQ. The CDR3 consists of 13 residues.

The chain combines TRBV19 with TRBJ1-2, with D possibly TRBD1 on 5 matching bases. The CDR3 loop spans 16 amino acids. The germline V gene has CDR1 LNHDA and CDR2 SQIVND (reference sequence). V was cut by 2 bases and J by 4 bases, with 17 bases left in between. DNA for the CDR3: TGTGCCAGTAGTATAAGCGTCGGGGCCATCAGCTATGGCTACACCTTC. Its translation is CASSISVGAISYGYTF.

The chain combines TRBV30 with TRBJ1-1; D ambiguous. The CDR3 sequence is 18 residues long. Trimming pared 4 bases from V and 4 bases from J, leaving 28 bases between. Germline CDR1 GTSNPN, CDR2 SVGIG (reference sequence). DNA of the CDR3: TGTGCCTGGAACAAAAGGGTGCACACCACCCAAGTGGGCACTGAAGCTTTCTTT. Its translation is CAWNKRVHTTQVGTEAFF.

The gene calls are TRBV4-1 and TRBJ1-2; 8 nucleotides match TRBD1. CDR1 is MGHRA and CDR2 is YSYEKL in the germline V gene. This CDR3 has 14 amino acids. Trimming removed 2 bases from V and 3 bases from J; junction bases left unmatched: 2. CDR3 sequence: CASSQTGGYYGYTF. Written as DNA, the CDR3 is TGCGCCAGCAGCCAAACAGGGGGTTACTATGGCTACACCTTC.

This clone was recorded once. V is TRBV18 and J is TRBJ1-2; D is uncertain. The CDR3 runs to 15 residues. Trimming pared 6 bases from V and 6 bases from J, leaving 20 bases between. Germline lookup yields CDR1 KGHSH and CDR2 LQKENI. The CDR3 coding sequence is TGTGCCAGCTCCCTCGCCCAGGACGGACGGGATGGCTACACCTTC. Its translation: CASSLAQDGRDGYTF. Full variable domain (outside the CDR3, taken from reference TRBV18 and TRBJ1-2): NAGVMQNPRHLVRRRGQEARLRCSPMKGHSHVYWYRQLPEEGLKFMVYLQKENIIDESGMPKERFSAEFPKEGPSILRIQQVVRGDSAAYFCASSLAQDGRDGYTFGSGTRLTVV.

The chain links TRBV19 to TRBJ2-3, with D possibly TRBD2 on 6 matching bases. The CDR3 runs 15 residues. CDR1 is LNHDA and CDR2 is SQIVND in the germline V gene (reference sequence). The ends were cut back, 3 bases at V and 1 base at J, with 11 bases in the middle. CDR3 protein: CASSIFGSGTDTQYF. In nucleotides, the CDR3 is TGTGCCAGTAGTATCTTCGGGAGTGGCACAGATACGCAGTATTTT.

The gene calls are TRBV14 and TRBJ2-1; D perhaps matches TRBD2 (5 bases). V was shortened by 2 bases and J by 9 bases, with 11 bases between the two germline ends. Per germline, CDR1 SGHDN and CDR2 FVKESK. This CDR3 contains 13 residues. DNA for the CDR3: TGTGCCAGCAGCCAATTCTTAGCGACTGAGCAGTTCTTC. Protein sequence: CASSQFLATEQFF.

The chain carries TRBV2 and TRBJ2-5, with TRBD1 identical over 7 bases. CDR3 size: 17 residues. V shed 8 bases and J 5 bases; nucleotides not matched to a gene: 20. The V gene's germline CDR1 is SNHLY and CDR2 FYNNEI. CDR3 sequence (DNA): TGTGCCAGCCCCACTGAATACTATCCGACAGGGTTGGAGACCCAGTACTTC. Translating gives CASPTEYYPTGLETQYF.